This T cell receptor beta chain was identified in a study of blood T cells in healthy people across ages. Then a second PCR, running roughly 7 to 11 cycles, was carried out with a sample-barcoded 5' primer and a J-beta primer mix. One entry per CDR3 protein, called by TCRdb with MiXCR from the 5' RACE reads. The profile shows some 1,500,000 distinct CDR3 sequences, about 45% of them singletons. A note on this clonotype: Its target is not known. One junction end disagrees with the germline gene, perhaps due to a read error.

Study results and limitations: Among T cells, TCR beta diversity per million cells dropped roughly linearly as age rose.

The length of the CDR3 is 15 residues. Germline values: CDR1 LNHDA, CDR2 SQIVND (reference sequence). The sample taken for sequencing was blood. The clonotype originates from a woman in her late teens or twenties in good health. This sequence joins TRBV19 and TRBJ2-6; no definite D call. The CDR3: CASSIKGPGANVLTF. The CDR3 nucleotides read TGTGCCAGCAGTATCAAAGGGCCTGGGGCCAACGTCCTGACTTTC.